This is a list of T cell receptor beta chains from one sample in a study of T-cell memory formation after mild COVID-19. TCRdb re-called the 5' RACE reads with MiXCR, one entry per CDR3 protein. The sample shows about 500,000 distinct CDR3 sequences, over 20% of them seen only once. Source material: PBMCs or a T cell subset sorted from them (not recorded which). The receptor set was obtained from an adult woman who had mild COVID-19 (a few samples of this study predate the infection). Cell type and time point are not known. The CDR3 runs from the conserved cysteine through the conserved F or W. The D gene is left open where the match is weak. The listing skips clone size in some rows; elsewhere it reads once, few, many or a size class.

j_gene: TRBJ2-5
v_gene: TRBV29-1
abundance: few
d_gene: -
CDR3aa: CSVEAGVMTQYF
CDR3nt: TGCAGCGTTGAAGCGGGAGTCATGACCCAGTACTTC

j_gene: TRBJ2-5
v_gene: TRBV6-2/TRBV6-3
abundance: -
d_gene: -
CDR3aa: CASSYSTFQETQYF
CDR3nt: TGTGCCAGCAGTTACTCGACCTTCCAAGAGACCCAGTACTTC

j_gene: TRBJ2-1
v_gene: TRBV7-9
abundance: -
d_gene: -
CDR3aa: CASSPNGQSEQFF
CDR3nt: TGTGCCAGCAGCCCGAATGGACAGTCTGAGCAGTTCTTC

j_gene: TRBJ2-3
v_gene: TRBV7-9
abundance: few
d_gene: -
CDR3aa: CASRPEGTDTQYF
CDR3nt: TGTGCCAGCAGGCCGGAGGGCACAGATACGCAGTATTTT

j_gene: TRBJ2-1
v_gene: TRBV29-1
abundance: few
d_gene: TRBD2
CDR3aa: CSVASGRAFGDEQFF
CDR3nt: TGCAGCGTTGCTAGCGGGAGGGCCTTCGGGGATGAGCAGTTCTTC

j_gene: TRBJ2-2
v_gene: TRBV20-1
abundance: few
d_gene: -
CDR3aa: CSAKFQGSGELFF
CDR3nt: TGCAGTGCTAAGTTCCAGGGTTCCGGGGAGCTGTTTTTT

j_gene: TRBJ2-2
v_gene: TRBV7-2
abundance: few
d_gene: -
CDR3aa: CASSPQGLAGVAPGELFF
CDR3nt: TGTGCCAGCAGCCCCCAAGGCTTAGCAGGGGTAGCTCCCGGGGAGCTGTTTTTT

j_gene: TRBJ2-7
v_gene: TRBV5-1
abundance: few
d_gene: -
CDR3aa: CASSWEGALHEQYF
CDR3nt: TGCGCCAGCAGCTGGGAGGGGGCTCTCCACGAGCAGTACTTC

j_gene: TRBJ2-7
v_gene: TRBV9
abundance: many
d_gene: TRBD1
CDR3aa: CASSVQGSSYEQYF
CDR3nt: TGTGCCAGCAGTGTACAGGGGAGCTCCTACGAGCAGTACTTC

j_gene: TRBJ1-1
v_gene: TRBV4-3
abundance: few
d_gene: -
CDR3aa: CASSQDIGEPEAFF
CDR3nt: TGCGCCAGCAGCCAAGATATAGGGGAGCCTGAAGCTTTCTTT

j_gene: TRBJ1-1
v_gene: TRBV7-8
abundance: few
d_gene: TRBD1
CDR3aa: CASSRNPGQGASDTEAFF
CDR3nt: TGTGCCAGCAGCCGAAACCCGGGACAGGGGGCGTCGGACACTGAAGCTTTCTTT

j_gene: TRBJ2-3
v_gene: TRBV12-3/TRBV12-4
abundance: many
d_gene: TRBD1
CDR3aa: CASSFDRATDTQYF
CDR3nt: TGTGCCAGCAGCTTCGACAGGGCAACAGATACGCAGTATTTT

j_gene: TRBJ2-5
v_gene: TRBV11-2
abundance: few
d_gene: TRBD2
CDR3aa: CASSLAQREGRGPTPETQYF
CDR3nt: TGTGCCAGCAGCTTAGCCCAGCGGGAGGGCCGGGGCCCCACACCAGAGACCCAGTACTTC

j_gene: TRBJ1-4
v_gene: TRBV12-3/TRBV12-4
abundance: -
d_gene: TRBD1
CDR3aa: CASSYSGGADEKLFF
CDR3nt: TGTGCCAGCAGTTACTCAGGGGGCGCTGATGAAAAACTGTTTTTT

j_gene: TRBJ2-3
v_gene: TRBV6-6
abundance: few
d_gene: TRBD2
CDR3aa: CASSDPSGRDTDTQYF
CDR3nt: TGTGCCAGCAGTGACCCTAGCGGGAGGGACACAGATACGCAGTATTTT

j_gene: TRBJ1-2
v_gene: TRBV29-1
abundance: -
d_gene: -
CDR3aa: CSDYGYTF
CDR3nt: TGCAGCGACTATGGCTACACCTTC

j_gene: TRBJ1-5
v_gene: TRBV12-3/TRBV12-4
abundance: -
d_gene: TRBD1
CDR3aa: CASTPGGQGGWGQPQHF
CDR3nt: TGTGCCAGCACCCCGGGGGGACAGGGTGGTTGGGGACAGCCCCAGCATTTT

j_gene: TRBJ2-5
v_gene: TRBV5-1
abundance: many
d_gene: -
CDR3aa: CASRKGGQETQYF
CDR3nt: TGCGCCAGCAGGAAAGGCGGGCAAGAGACCCAGTACTTC

j_gene: TRBJ1-2
v_gene: TRBV19
abundance: -
d_gene: -
CDR3aa: CASSEKTVDGYTF
CDR3nt: TGTGCCAGTAGTGAAAAGACAGTTGATGGCTACACCTTC

j_gene: TRBJ2-7
v_gene: TRBV6-5
abundance: -
d_gene: TRBD2
CDR3aa: CASSYTASGPYEQYF
CDR3nt: TGTGCCAGCAGTTATACAGCTAGCGGCCCCTACGAGCAGTACTTC

j_gene: TRBJ2-7
v_gene: TRBV12-3/TRBV12-4
abundance: few
d_gene: TRBD1
CDR3aa: CASSASGTGNYEQYF
CDR3nt: TGTGCCAGCAGTGCCTCCGGGACAGGGAACTACGAGCAGTACTTC

j_gene: TRBJ1-5
v_gene: TRBV6-1
abundance: few
d_gene: -
CDR3aa: CASSEAHSRTGQPQHF
CDR3nt: TGTGCCAGCAGTGAAGCGCATTCGAGGACGGGACAGCCCCAGCATTTT

j_gene: TRBJ1-1
v_gene: TRBV6-6
abundance: -
d_gene: -
CDR3aa: CASKEGAEAFF
CDR3nt: TGTGCCAGCAAGGAGGGTGCTGAAGCTTTCTTT

j_gene: TRBJ2-1
v_gene: TRBV25-1
abundance: -
d_gene: TRBD1
CDR3aa: CASKQGNEQFF
CDR3nt: TGTGCCAGCAAACAGGGGAATGAGCAGTTCTTC

j_gene: TRBJ1-2
v_gene: TRBV19
abundance: -
d_gene: -
CDR3aa: CASSTPGTANYGYTF
CDR3nt: TGTGCCAGTAGTACGCCCGGGACGGCTAACTATGGCTACACCTTC

j_gene: TRBJ1-1
v_gene: TRBV12-3/TRBV12-4
abundance: few
d_gene: TRBD1
CDR3aa: CASSNDRGAFF
CDR3nt: TGTGCCAGCAGTAACGACAGGGGCGCTTTCTTT

j_gene: TRBJ1-1
v_gene: TRBV9
abundance: -
d_gene: -
CDR3aa: CASSVASTNTEAFF
CDR3nt: TGTGCCAGCAGCGTAGCTAGCACGAACACTGAAGCTTTCTTT

j_gene: TRBJ2-7
v_gene: TRBV6-2/TRBV6-3
abundance: few
d_gene: -
CDR3aa: CASNDPGPYEQYF
CDR3nt: TGTGCCAGCAACGACCCAGGGCCCTACGAGCAGTACTTC

j_gene: TRBJ2-1
v_gene: TRBV10-3
abundance: few
d_gene: TRBD2
CDR3aa: CAIRDGLAGLLHEQFF
CDR3nt: TGTGCCATCAGGGACGGACTAGCGGGATTACTCCATGAGCAGTTCTTC

j_gene: TRBJ2-2
v_gene: TRBV9
abundance: -
d_gene: TRBD1
CDR3aa: CASSVAPTGANTGELFF
CDR3nt: TGTGCCAGCAGCGTAGCCCCCACAGGGGCGAACACCGGGGAGCTGTTTTTT

j_gene: TRBJ2-7
v_gene: TRBV2
abundance: -
d_gene: TRBD1
CDR3aa: CASSEVGQGYEQYF
CDR3nt: TGTGCCAGCAGTGAAGTGGGACAGGGGTACGAGCAGTACTTC

j_gene: TRBJ2-7
v_gene: TRBV12-3/TRBV12-4
abundance: many
d_gene: TRBD2
CDR3aa: CASSWTSGSLGEQYF
CDR3nt: TGTGCCAGCAGTTGGACTAGCGGGAGCTTGGGTGAGCAGTACTTC

j_gene: TRBJ2-1
v_gene: TRBV7-8
abundance: -
d_gene: -
CDR3aa: CASSYLGFGYNEQFF
CDR3nt: TGTGCCAGCAGCTACCTAGGGTTTGGGTACAATGAGCAGTTCTTC

j_gene: TRBJ2-1
v_gene: TRBV9
abundance: -
d_gene: TRBD2
CDR3aa: CASSVEGLAGVNEQFF
CDR3nt: TGTGCCAGCAGCGTAGAGGGACTAGCGGGAGTGAATGAGCAGTTCTTC

j_gene: TRBJ2-5
v_gene: TRBV9
abundance: -
d_gene: -
CDR3aa: CASSVVGGETQYF
CDR3nt: TGTGCCAGCAGCGTAGTAGGGGGAGAGACCCAGTACTTC

j_gene: TRBJ1-2
v_gene: TRBV12-3/TRBV12-4
abundance: -
d_gene: -
CDR3aa: CASSLTIHNYGYTF
CDR3nt: TGTGCCAGCAGTTTAACGATTCATAACTATGGCTACACCTTC

j_gene: TRBJ2-3
v_gene: TRBV27
abundance: few
d_gene: -
CDR3aa: CASSLVKGADTQYF
CDR3nt: TGTGCCAGCAGTTTAGTGAAGGGGGCAGATACGCAGTATTTT

j_gene: TRBJ2-7
v_gene: TRBV18
abundance: many
d_gene: -
CDR3aa: CASLYEQYF
CDR3nt: TGTGCCAGCCTCTACGAGCAGTACTTC

j_gene: TRBJ1-2
v_gene: TRBV6-2/TRBV6-3
abundance: few
d_gene: -
CDR3aa: CASSYSGANYGYTF
CDR3nt: TGTGCCAGCAGTTACTCTGGAGCTAACTATGGCTACACCTTC

j_gene: TRBJ2-7
v_gene: TRBV5-1
abundance: few
d_gene: -
CDR3aa: CASRRVSSDEQYF
CDR3nt: TGCGCCAGCAGGCGGGTCAGCTCGGACGAGCAGTACTTC

j_gene: TRBJ2-2
v_gene: TRBV5-1
abundance: -
d_gene: -
CDR3aa: CASSLDGATGELFF
CDR3nt: TGCGCCAGCAGCTTGGACGGGGCCACCGGGGAGCTGTTTTTT

j_gene: TRBJ1-1
v_gene: TRBV9
abundance: -
d_gene: -
CDR3aa: CASSVEPRGTEAFF
CDR3nt: TGTGCCAGCAGCGTAGAGCCCAGGGGTACTGAAGCTTTCTTT

j_gene: TRBJ1-5
v_gene: TRBV7-8
abundance: -
d_gene: TRBD1
CDR3aa: CASSLVGDRELGQPQHF
CDR3nt: TGTGCCAGCAGCTTAGTTGGAGACAGGGAATTGGGACAGCCCCAGCATTTT

j_gene: TRBJ2-7
v_gene: TRBV4-3
abundance: -
d_gene: -
CDR3aa: CASSQVGGHEQYF
CDR3nt: TGCGCCAGCAGCCAAGTTGGAGGGCACGAGCAGTACTTC